Each of the 21 T cell receptor beta chains below was sequenced from the same sample in a study of post-analysis software for immune sequencing data. Their target antigens are unknown. Study-wide points: Roughly 5 TRBV segments (TRBV5-6, TRBV5-1 and TRBV20-1 among them) occurred more frequently in patients than in controls.

Every TCR beta cDNA library bore unique molecular identifiers. MiXCR, run by TCRdb on the PCR reads, gives a single entry per CDR3 protein. The sample yields 180,000 or so distinct CDR3 sequences, 29% seen once. Sequenced sample: blood. Receptors originate from a girl aged 2-17 years with multiple sclerosis.

At least ten counts were recorded for this clonotype. The V call is TRBV6-5, the J call TRBJ2-1; TRBD2 agrees at 7 bases. J lost 6 bases, V lost 5 bases, and 7 bases had no gene match. The CDR3 length is 14 residues. Per the germline V gene, CDR1 is MNHEY and CDR2 is SVGAGI. This CDR3 is CASSLGGRGNEQFF. DNA for the CDR3: TGTGCCAGCAGTCTGGGGGGGAGAGGCAATGAGCAGTTCTTC.

V usage is TRBV5-1 and J usage is TRBJ2-1; TRBD2 aligns across 9 bases. Trimming removed 0 bases from V and 7 bases from J; junction bases left unmatched: 5. The CDR3 has 15 amino acids. Germline V gives CDR1 SGHRS, CDR2 YFSETQ. CDR3 coding DNA: TGCGCCAGCAGCTTGGGCGGCGGGGGGGCGAATGAGCAGTTCTTC. It specifies CASSLGGGGANEQFF.

This clonotype has a single count. Its ends do not fully match the called genes, so a read error is possible. The genes are TRBV25-1 and TRBJ2-5; D is perhaps TRBD2 (6 bases). The CDR3 is 15 residues long. Per germline, CDR1 MGHDK and CDR2 SYGVNS. CDR3 bases: TGTGCCAGCGGTGAAGGGAATCCGGCTCGGAGGGAGCAGTACTTC. It yields the protein CASGEGNPARREQYF.

This clonotype showed up many times. The chain employs TRBV20-1 and TRBJ2-5, with TRBD2 identical over 14 bases. V trimming: 3 bases; J trimming: 13 bases; junction bases outside the gene matches: 10. This CDR3 spans 14 amino acids. Germline V gene data show CDR1 as DFQATT and CDR2 as SNEGSKA (reference sequence). This chain's CDR3 is CSASAGTSGRIWYF. CDR3 bases: TGCAGTGCTAGTGCAGGGACTAGCGGGAGAATTTGGTACTTC.

The chain uses TRBV7-8 and TRBJ1-5, with 7 bases that match TRBD1. V shed 3 bases, J shed 2 bases, and the junction held 1 base outside the gene matches. The CDR3 is made up of 14 amino acids. CDR1 is SGHVS, CDR2 FQNEAQ, per germline. CDR3 residues: CASSFDRGNQPQHF. The CDR3 DNA reads as TGTGCCAGCAGCTTCGACAGGGGCAATCAGCCCCAGCATTTT.

The V call is TRBV29-1, the J call TRBJ1-3, with D possibly being TRBD1 (5 bases). Germline CDR1 and CDR2: SQVTM and ANQGSEA. The CDR3 extends over 14 amino acids. V lost 5 bases to trimming and J lost 3 bases, with 14 bases between them. CDR3 amino acids: CSVLTPRDGNTIYF. The CDR3 DNA reads as TGCAGCGTTCTGACCCCCAGGGATGGAAACACCATATATTTT.

As to this clonotype: Just one base apart from a much larger clone, this may be a read error. The genes are TRBV15 and TRBJ2-1, with TRBD2 matching over 7 bases. This CDR3 spans 16 amino acids. CDR1 LNHNV and CDR2 YYDKDF come from the germline V gene (reference sequence). Trimming removed 0 bases from V and 10 bases from J; junction bases left unmatched: 12. CDR3 residues: CATSRDRSGMGYEQFF. The CDR3, as DNA: TGTGCCACCAGCAGAGATCGGAGCGGGATGGGCTACGAGCAGTTCTTC.

The table lists this clonotype with many counts. The rearrangement links TRBV11-2 to TRBJ2-3; D not resolved. The CDR3 has 13 amino acids. Germline V gene sequence: CDR1 SGHAT, CDR2 FQNNGV. The V end lost 1 base, the J end lost 7 bases, and 9 bases lay between the germline ends. This CDR3 is CASSLVKSHTQYF. CDR3 sequence (DNA): TGTGCCAGCAGCTTAGTGAAGTCACATACGCAGTATTTT.

The sample holds many counts of this clonotype. This chain joins TRBV7-9 and TRBJ1-2; tentative D call: TRBD1 (5 bases). CDR3 length: 14 residues. V was cut by 6 bases and J by 8 bases, with 19 bases left in between. The germline gives CDR1 SEHNR, CDR2 FQNEAQ (reference sequence). The CDR3: CASRFGTSGRGYTF. The CDR3 nucleotides read TGTGCCAGCAGGTTCGGGACCTCCGGACGGGGCTACACCTTC.

The chain links TRBV19 to TRBJ2-5, with 7 nucleotides matching TRBD2. V was pared by 3 bases and J by 2 bases, with 12 bases of the junction left unmatched. CDR1 is LNHDA and CDR2 is SQIVND in the germline V gene (reference sequence). The CDR3 totals 17 residues. Written as DNA, the CDR3 is TGTGCCAGTAGTATTTCCCTCGCCGGGACTAATCAAGAGACCCAGTACTTC. Translating gives CASSISLAGTNQETQYF.

In this sample, this clonotype turned up a few times. This sequence joins TRBV6-5 and TRBJ2-5; D is perhaps TRBD1 or TRBD2 (5 bases each). The CDR3 extends over 13 amino acids. V shed 5 bases and J shed 4 bases, with 11 bases lying between them. The germline V gene encodes CDR1 MNHEY and CDR2 SVGAGI. The DNA for the CDR3 is TGTGCCAGCAGTCGGGACGTAGTAGAGACCCAGTACTTC. Its protein is CASSRDVVETQYF.

The rearrangement uses TRBV28 and TRBJ1-4; tentative D call: TRBD1 (6 bases). The CDR3 contains 13 residues. In germline, CDR1 is MDHEN, CDR2 SYDVKM. The V end was cut by 2 bases, the J end by 11 bases, with 12 bases between. The CDR3 region has the DNA TGTGCCAGCAGTTTAGTACAGGGACCCAAACTGTTTTTT. Translated, it gives CASSLVQGPKLFF.

The chain carries TRBV10-2 and TRBJ1-2, with D uncertain. The CDR3 runs to 14 residues. Germline V lookup: CDR1 WSHSY, CDR2 SAAADI. Deletions cut 0 bases from V and 7 bases from J, with 12 bases between. The CDR3 loop is CASSESSRVAGYTF. CDR3 coding DNA: TGCGCCAGCAGTGAGTCGAGTCGTGTTGCTGGCTACACCTTC.

This clonotype was counted once. The rearrangement links TRBV28 to TRBJ2-1; either TRBD1 or TRBD2 may fit D (5 bases each). The CDR3 is made up of 14 amino acids. Trimming took off 5 bases at V and 8 bases at J, with 16 bases between the two ends. Per germline, CDR1 MDHEN and CDR2 SYDVKM. CDR3 bases: TGTGCCAGCAGTGCCCCCCAGGGAGCACATGAGCAGTTCTTC. This sequence encodes CASSAPQGAHEQFF.

At least ten counts were recorded for this clonotype. This chain links TRBV20-1 with TRBJ2-5; D gene uncertain. The CDR3 is 13 residues long. Germline values: CDR1 DFQATT, CDR2 SNEGSKA (reference sequence). The V gene lost 3 bases and the J gene lost 3 bases, with 11 bases spanning the gap. The CDR3 region has the DNA TGCAGTGCTAGTAAGGCAGAAGAAGAGACCCAGTACTTC. Its translation is CSASKAEEETQYF.

This clonotype has a count of ten or more. V usage is TRBV7-2 and J usage is TRBJ2-7; 8 nucleotides agree with TRBD1. The CDR3 totals 15 residues. With V trimmed by 5 bases and J by 5 bases, 11 bases remained unmatched. Germline CDR1 is SGHTA and CDR2 is FQGNSA. The CDR3 coding sequence is TGTGCCAGCAGCGGGAGACAGGGGATGAAGGACGAGCAGTACTTC. Translated: CASSGRQGMKDEQYF.

This clonotype was detected many times. This chain connects TRBV7-3 to TRBJ2-5, with D tentatively TRBD1 (6 bases). CDR3 length: 13 residues. From germline, CDR1 is SGHTA and CDR2 FQGTGA. Trimming took 5 bases from V and 1 from J, leaving 8 bases between them. Here the CDR3 DNA reads TGTGCCAGCAGCCGGACAGTCCAAGAGACCCAGTACTTC. Protein sequence: CASSRTVQETQYF.

The chain links TRBV20-1 to TRBJ2-5; D tentatively fits TRBD1 or TRBD2 (5 bases each). CDR3 length: 15 residues. Trimming cost V 2 bases and J 3 bases, with 16 bases left between them. Per germline, CDR1 DFQATT and CDR2 SNEGSKA (reference sequence). CDR3 amino acids: CSARIRDGDEETQYF. DNA of the CDR3: TGCAGTGCTAGAATCCGGGACGGGGACGAAGAGACCCAGTACTTC.

This clonotype occurred many times. V is TRBV29-1 and J is TRBJ2-3, with 7 bases identical to TRBD2. Trimming at V came to 4 bases and at J to 5 bases, leaving 6 bases not matched to a gene. The CDR3 totals 13 residues. From germline, CDR1 is SQVTM and CDR2 ANQGSEA. DNA of the CDR3: TGCAGCGTTGCGTCTAGCGGTGGAGATACGCAGTATTTT. Its protein is CSVASSGGDTQYF.

This sequence joins TRBV7-2 and TRBJ2-1, with 11 nucleotides matching TRBD1. This CDR3 has 16 residues. Germline loops: CDR1 SGHTA, CDR2 FQGNSA. V lost 8 bases to trimming and J lost 1 base; unmatched junction nucleotides: 7. The CDR3 DNA reads as TGTGCCAGCGGGACAGGGGGACAACGGTCCTACAATGAGCAGTTCTTC. Translation: CASGTGGQRSYNEQFF.

This clonotype was seen more than once but under ten times. The rearrangement uses TRBV7-2 and TRBJ1-4, with D perhaps TRBD1 (6 bases). The V gene lost 2 bases and the J gene lost 5 bases, with 18 bases spanning the gap. Per the germline V gene, CDR1 is SGHTA and CDR2 is FQGNSA. The CDR3 extends over 17 amino acids. CDR3 coding DNA: TGTGCCAGCAGCTTATCCCGGGGGCCGAAGGCCAATGAAAAACTGTTTTTT. Its translation: CASSLSRGPKANEKLFF.